The T cell receptor beta chain described here comes from a study of cytomegalovirus exposure and HLA in healthy donors. Trimming removed 9 bases from V and 8 bases from J, with 8 bases in between. The CDR3 is made up of 10 amino acids. The V gene's germline CDR1 is KGHSH and CDR2 LQKENI. It was with 60 Vbeta and 13 Jbeta primers that the PCR ran. The protocol was immunoSEQ multiplex PCR, while the TCRdb copy is restricted to in-frame clones and leaves out a portion. In the table there are 100,000 to 150,000 clones, about 78% of which are singletons. The sequence derives from a female donor in good health and CMV-seronegative. The sample taken for sequencing was PBMCs. V and J are TRBV18 and TRBJ2-1; tentative D call: TRBD1 (5 bases). CDR3 sequence reads: CARKGDEQFF. The CDR3 region has the DNA TGTGCCAGAAAAGGGGATGAGCAGTTCTTC.